The 14 T cell receptor beta chains reported below all come from one sample, sequenced in a study of cytomegalovirus exposure and HLA in healthy donors. Both 60 Vbeta primers and 13 Jbeta primers went into the PCR. Method: immunoSEQ multiplex PCR; TCRdb's copy keeps in-frame clones and lacks some. The sample holds about 150,000 clones, about 85% seen once. Sequencing was done on a sample of PBMCs. The origin of the receptors is a young woman in good health and CMV-seronegative.

The CDR3 nucleotides read TGTGCCAGCAGCGACGGGGATTCCTATGGCTACACCTTC. It codes for CASSDGDSYGYTF. The chain uses TRBV6-5 and TRBJ1-2; unclear D gene. The CDR3 spans 13 residues. Germline CDR1 reads MNHEY; CDR2 reads SVGAGI. V lost 6 bases to trimming and J lost 4 bases, with 12 bases between them.

V usage is TRBV2 and J usage is TRBJ1-6; 8 bases match TRBD1. This CDR3 spans 16 amino acids. Germline values: CDR1 SNHLY, CDR2 FYNNEI. V shed 5 bases, J shed 9 bases, and the junction held 12 bases outside the gene matches. As DNA, the CDR3 is TGTGCCAGCAGTCCCAAAGCCGGGACAGGTCGTTCACCCCTCCACTTT. Translation gives CASSPKAGTGRSPLHF.

The V and J genes are TRBV4-2 and TRBJ2-1; no reliable D call. The CDR3 sequence is 16 residues long. Germline CDR1 is LGHNA and CDR2 is YNFKEQ. V dropped 0 bases and J dropped 0 bases, with 9 bases sitting between them. The CDR3 reads CASSQEGRISYNEQFF. The CDR3 nucleotides read TGTGCCAGCAGCCAAGAGGGCAGGATCTCCTACAATGAGCAGTTCTTC.

V and J are TRBV14 and TRBJ2-1; 12 nucleotides agree with TRBD2. This CDR3 comprises 17 residues. In germline, CDR1 is SGHDN, CDR2 FVKESK. V trimming: 0 bases; J trimming: 15 bases; junction bases outside the gene matches: 15. The CDR3 protein is CASSQEGAASGRVGSFF. The CDR3 nucleotides read TGTGCCAGCAGCCAAGAAGGGGCCGCTAGCGGGAGGGTTGGCTCGTTCTTC.

V usage is TRBV27 and J usage is TRBJ2-1, with a possible D match to TRBD2 (6 bases). The germline V gene encodes CDR1 MNHEY and CDR2 SMNVEV (reference sequence). The CDR3 sequence is 15 residues long. Trimming pared 5 bases from V and 1 base from J, leaving 12 bases between. CDR3 in DNA: TGTGCCAGCAGTCCTCTAGCGTTTTCCTACAATGAGCAGTTCTTC. It codes for CASSPLAFSYNEQFF.

The chain links TRBV2 to TRBJ1-4; 8 positions match TRBD1. The V gene's germline CDR1 is SNHLY and CDR2 FYNNEI. This CDR3 is built from 16 residues. Trimming at V came to 7 bases and at J to 0 bases, leaving 7 bases not matched to a gene. The CDR3 nucleotides read TGTGCCAGCACTCTCGACAGGGGCGCAACTAATGAAAAACTGTTTTTT. This encodes CASTLDRGATNEKLFF.

The chain employs TRBV9 and TRBJ2-1, with D possibly being TRBD2 (7 bases). CDR3 length: 16 residues. The germline V gene encodes CDR1 SGDLS and CDR2 YYNGEE. With 5 bases removed from V and 8 bases from J, the gap between germline ends came to 23 bases. CDR3 DNA: TGTGCCAGCAGTTGGGGGGGGGCTTGGAGGGGCGATGAGCAGTTCTTC. This sequence encodes CASSWGGAWRGDEQFF.

J is TRBJ2-1 and V is TRBV7-6; TRBD2 matches at 9 bases. The germline V gene has CDR1 SGHVS and CDR2 FNYEAQ. The CDR3 extends over 16 amino acids. V dropped 5 bases and J dropped 8; count of bases not matched to a gene: 13. The CDR3 DNA reads TGTGCCAGCAGCCCGTATAGCGGGGGCCTGAAGGATGAGCAGTTCTTC. It encodes CASSPYSGGLKDEQFF.

This chain uses TRBV7-2 with TRBJ2-3; maybe TRBD2 (6 bases). Trimming removed 2 bases from V and 9 bases from J, with 18 bases in between. The CDR3 is 15 amino acids. Germline V gene data show CDR1 as SGHTA and CDR2 as FQGNSA. CDR3 amino acids: CASSLRGVSGGTQYF. The CDR3 nucleotides are TGTGCCAGCAGCTTACGCGGAGTATCCGGAGGGACGCAGTATTTT.

The chain joins TRBV9 to TRBJ2-2, with 10 nucleotides matching TRBD2. The junction had 6 bases not matched to a gene; V was cut back by 0 bases and J by 7 bases. The CDR3 has 16 residues. Germline lookup yields CDR1 SGDLS and CDR2 YYNGEE. CDR3 residues: CASSVGQREGLGELFF. CDR3 nucleotides: TGTGCCAGCAGCGTAGGGCAGCGGGAGGGCCTCGGGGAGCTGTTTTTT.

The chain is built from TRBV19 and TRBJ1-6; D might be TRBD1 (5 bases). From germline, CDR1 is LNHDA and CDR2 SQIVND (reference sequence). V lost 4 bases and J lost 7, with 14 bases in between. The CDR3 loop spans 15 amino acids. CDR3 sequence: CASSKLQGQNSPLHF. As DNA, the CDR3 is TGTGCCAGTAGTAAACTGCAGGGCCAAAATTCACCCCTCCACTTT.

The chain recombines TRBV29-1 with TRBJ2-7, with D possibly TRBD1 on 5 matching bases. CDR1 and CDR2 from the germline V gene are SQVTM and ANQGSEA. This CDR3 region has 16 residues. V was pared by 5 bases and J by 0 bases, with 20 bases between. The CDR3 loop reads CSVRMGPGGNSYEQYF. DNA of the CDR3: TGCAGCGTTAGAATGGGGCCAGGTGGGAACTCCTACGAGCAGTACTTC.

The chain uses TRBV19 and TRBJ1-4, with D hard to call. This CDR3 contains 15 residues. Germline CDR1 and CDR2: LNHDA and SQIVND (reference sequence). The V and J ends lost 1 base and 2 bases respectively, with 8 bases between them. The CDR3 here is CASSIGQQTNEKLFF. CDR3 nucleotides: TGTGCCAGTAGTATAGGTCAACAGACTAATGAAAAACTGTTTTTT.

Comments on this clone: The same CDR3 is also encoded by other DNA sequences in this sample. The V and J genes are TRBV1 and TRBJ2-1; no check of the table's D call, TRBD2, against the DNA was made. TRBV1 is a pseudogene locus. The CDR3 covers 16 residues. The CDR3 spells CTSSRGLAGTYNEQFF. CDR3 bases: TGCACCAGCAGCCGGGGACTAGCGGGAACCTACAATGAGCAGTTCTTC.